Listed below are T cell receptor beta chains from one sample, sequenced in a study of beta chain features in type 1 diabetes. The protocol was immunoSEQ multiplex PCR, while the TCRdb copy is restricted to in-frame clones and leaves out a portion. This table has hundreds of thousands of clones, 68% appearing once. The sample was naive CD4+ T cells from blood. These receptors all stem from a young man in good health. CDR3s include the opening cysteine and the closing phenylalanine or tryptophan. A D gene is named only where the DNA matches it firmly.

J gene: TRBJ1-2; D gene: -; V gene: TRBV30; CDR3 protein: CAWSLLSALSNYGYTF; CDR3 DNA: TGTGCCTGGAGTTTGTTGTCCGCACTCTCTAACTATGGCTACACCTTC
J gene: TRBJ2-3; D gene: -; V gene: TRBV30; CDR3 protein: CAWSKGASGHTDTQYF; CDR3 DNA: TGTGCCTGGAGCAAGGGGGCTAGCGGACACACAGATACGCAGTATTTT
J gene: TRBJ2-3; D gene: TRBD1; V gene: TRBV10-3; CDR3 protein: CAISEGQGRDTQYF; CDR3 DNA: TGTGCCATCAGCGAGGGACAGGGAAGGGATACGCAGTATTTT
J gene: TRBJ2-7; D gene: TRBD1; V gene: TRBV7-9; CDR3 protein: CASSLGTGGSYEQYF; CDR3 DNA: TGTGCCAGCAGCTTGGGGACAGGGGGCTCCTACGAGCAGTACTTC
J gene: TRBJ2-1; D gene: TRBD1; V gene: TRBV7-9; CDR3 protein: CASSSWGTALSYNEQFF; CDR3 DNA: TGTGCCAGCAGCTCGTGGGGGACAGCTTTATCCTACAATGAGCAGTTCTTC
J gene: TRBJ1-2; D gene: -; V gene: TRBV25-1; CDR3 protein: CASSDRVGGGYTF; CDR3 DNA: TGTGCCAGCAGTGACAGGGTCGGCGGTGGCTACACCTTC
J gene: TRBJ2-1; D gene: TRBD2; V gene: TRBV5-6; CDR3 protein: CASSYGTTNEQFF; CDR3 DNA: TGTGCCAGCAGCTACGGGACTACCAATGAGCAGTTCTTC
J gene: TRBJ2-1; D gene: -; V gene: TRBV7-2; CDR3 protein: CASSLEGTHLREQFF; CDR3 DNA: TGTGCCAGCAGCCTAGAGGGGACCCATCTCCGTGAGCAGTTCTTC
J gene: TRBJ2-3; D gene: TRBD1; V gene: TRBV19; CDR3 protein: CASREGATDTQYF; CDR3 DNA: TGTGCCAGTAGAGAGGGGGCTACAGATACGCAGTATTTT
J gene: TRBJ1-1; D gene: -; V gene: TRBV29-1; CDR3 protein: CSATDPGTEAFF; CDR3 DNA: TGCAGCGCCACAGACCCGGGAACTGAAGCTTTCTTT